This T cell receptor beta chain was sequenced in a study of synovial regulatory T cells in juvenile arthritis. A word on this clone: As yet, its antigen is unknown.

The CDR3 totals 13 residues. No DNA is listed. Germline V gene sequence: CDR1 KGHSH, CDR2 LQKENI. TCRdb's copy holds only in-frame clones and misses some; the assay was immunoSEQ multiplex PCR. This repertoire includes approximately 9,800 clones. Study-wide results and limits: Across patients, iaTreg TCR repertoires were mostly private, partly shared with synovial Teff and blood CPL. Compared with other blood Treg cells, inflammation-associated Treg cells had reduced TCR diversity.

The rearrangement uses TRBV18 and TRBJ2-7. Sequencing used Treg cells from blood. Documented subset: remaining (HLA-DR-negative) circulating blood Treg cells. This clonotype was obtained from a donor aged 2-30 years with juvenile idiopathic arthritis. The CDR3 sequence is CASSPRDGYEQYF.